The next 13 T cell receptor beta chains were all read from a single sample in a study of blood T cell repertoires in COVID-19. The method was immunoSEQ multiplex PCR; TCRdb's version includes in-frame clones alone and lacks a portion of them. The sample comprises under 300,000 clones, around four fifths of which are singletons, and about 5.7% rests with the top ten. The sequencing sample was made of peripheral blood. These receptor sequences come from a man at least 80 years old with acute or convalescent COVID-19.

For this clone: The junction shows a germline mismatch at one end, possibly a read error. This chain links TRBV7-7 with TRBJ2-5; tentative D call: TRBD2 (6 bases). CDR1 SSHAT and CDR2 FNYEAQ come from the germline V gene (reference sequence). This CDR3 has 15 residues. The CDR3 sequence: CASSLAAGTQETQYF. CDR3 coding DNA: TGTGCTAGCAGCTTAGCGGCAGGCACCCAAGAGACCCAGTACTTC.

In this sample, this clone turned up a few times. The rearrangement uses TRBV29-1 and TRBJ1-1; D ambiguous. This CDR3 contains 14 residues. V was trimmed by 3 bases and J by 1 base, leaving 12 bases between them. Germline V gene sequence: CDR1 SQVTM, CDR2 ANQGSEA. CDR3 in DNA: TGCAGCGTTGAGGGGAGGCGGGGGAACACTGAAGCTTTCTTT. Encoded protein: CSVEGRRGNTEAFF.

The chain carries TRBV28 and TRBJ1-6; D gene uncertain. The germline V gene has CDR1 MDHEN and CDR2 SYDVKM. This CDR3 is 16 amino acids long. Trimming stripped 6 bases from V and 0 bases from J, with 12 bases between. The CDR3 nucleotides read TGTGCCAGCAGGGTGGCACAGAGCTCCTATAATTCACCCCTCCACTTT. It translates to CASRVAQSSYNSPLHF. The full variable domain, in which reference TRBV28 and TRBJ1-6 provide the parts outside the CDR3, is DVKVTQSSRYLVKRTGEKVFLECVQDMDHENMFWYRQDPGLGLRLIYFSYDVKMKEKGDIPEGYSVSREKKERFSLILESASTNQTSMYLCASRVAQSSYNSPLHFGNGTRLTVT.

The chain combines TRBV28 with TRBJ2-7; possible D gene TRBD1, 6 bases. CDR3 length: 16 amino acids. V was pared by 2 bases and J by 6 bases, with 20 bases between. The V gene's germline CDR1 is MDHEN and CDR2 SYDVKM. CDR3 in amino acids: CASSLGTNRAMGEQYF. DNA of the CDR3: TGTGCCAGCAGTTTAGGGACGAACAGGGCGATGGGCGAGCAGTACTTC.

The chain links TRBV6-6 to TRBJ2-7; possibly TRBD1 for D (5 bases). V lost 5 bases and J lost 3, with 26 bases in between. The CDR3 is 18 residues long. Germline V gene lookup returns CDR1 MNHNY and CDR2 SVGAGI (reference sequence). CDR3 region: CASSPTPQGDRFGYEQYF. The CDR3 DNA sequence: TGTGCCAGCAGTCCCACGCCCCAGGGTGACCGGTTTGGCTACGAGCAGTACTTC.

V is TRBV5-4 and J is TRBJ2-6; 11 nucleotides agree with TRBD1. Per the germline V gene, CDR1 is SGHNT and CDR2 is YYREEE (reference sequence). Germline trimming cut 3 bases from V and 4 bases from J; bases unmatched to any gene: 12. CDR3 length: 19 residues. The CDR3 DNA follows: TGTGCCAGCAGCTCAGGACAGGGGGCCCCGCCGTCAGGGGCCAACGTCCTGACTTTC. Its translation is CASSSGQGAPPSGANVLTF.

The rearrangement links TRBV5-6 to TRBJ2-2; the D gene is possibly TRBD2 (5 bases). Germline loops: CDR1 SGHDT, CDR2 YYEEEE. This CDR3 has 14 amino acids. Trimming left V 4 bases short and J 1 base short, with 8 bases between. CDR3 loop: CASSPEGNTGELFF. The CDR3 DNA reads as TGTGCCAGCAGCCCAGAGGGGAACACCGGGGAGCTGTTTTTT. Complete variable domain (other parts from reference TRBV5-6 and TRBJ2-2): DAGVTQSPTHLIKTRGQQVTLRCSPKSGHDTVSWYQQALGQGPQFIFQYYEEEERQRGNFPDRFSGHQFPNYSSELNVNALLLGDSALYLCASSPEGNTGELFFGEGSRLTVL.

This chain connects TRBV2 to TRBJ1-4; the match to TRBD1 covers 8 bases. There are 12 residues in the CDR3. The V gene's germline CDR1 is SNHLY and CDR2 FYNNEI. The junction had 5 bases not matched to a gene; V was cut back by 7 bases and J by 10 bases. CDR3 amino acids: CASTTGGGKLFF. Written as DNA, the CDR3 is TGTGCCAGCACAACAGGGGGTGGAAAACTGTTTTTT.

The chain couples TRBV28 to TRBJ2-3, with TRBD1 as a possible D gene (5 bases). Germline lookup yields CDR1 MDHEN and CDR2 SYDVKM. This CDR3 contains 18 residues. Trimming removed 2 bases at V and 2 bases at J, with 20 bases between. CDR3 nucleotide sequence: TGTGCCAGCAGTTTAGCCCCCTCCGAGGTGGGGCACACAGATACGCAGTATTTT. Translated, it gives CASSLAPSEVGHTDTQYF.

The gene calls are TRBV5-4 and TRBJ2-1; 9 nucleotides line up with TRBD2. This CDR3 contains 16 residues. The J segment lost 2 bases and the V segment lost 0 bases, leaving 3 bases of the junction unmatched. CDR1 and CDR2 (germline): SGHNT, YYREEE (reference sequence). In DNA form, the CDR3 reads TGTGCCAGCAGCTTGGGGCGGGAGGGCCCCTACAATGAGCAGTTCTTC. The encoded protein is CASSLGREGPYNEQFF.

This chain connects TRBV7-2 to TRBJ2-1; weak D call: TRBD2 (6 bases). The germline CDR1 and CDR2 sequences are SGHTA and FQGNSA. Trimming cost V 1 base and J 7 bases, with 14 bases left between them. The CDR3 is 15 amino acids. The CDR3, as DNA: TGTGCCAGCAGCTTAGTCGGGAGTGGGCGAAATGAGCAGTTCTTC. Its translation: CASSLVGSGRNEQFF.

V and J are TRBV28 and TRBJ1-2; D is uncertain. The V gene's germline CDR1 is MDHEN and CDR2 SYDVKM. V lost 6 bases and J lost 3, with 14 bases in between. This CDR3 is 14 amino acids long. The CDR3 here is CASSSAGSHYGYTF. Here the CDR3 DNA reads TGTGCCAGCAGCTCCGCCGGGAGCCACTATGGCTACACCTTC.

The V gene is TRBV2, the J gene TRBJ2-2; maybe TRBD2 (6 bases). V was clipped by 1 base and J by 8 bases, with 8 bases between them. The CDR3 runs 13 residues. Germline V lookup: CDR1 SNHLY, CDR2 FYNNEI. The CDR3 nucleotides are TGTGCCAGCAGTGAAGGCCGGGGGGGGGAGCTGTTTTTT. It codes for CASSEGRGGELFF.